A selection of T cell receptor beta chains follows, all from one sample in a study of blood T cell repertoires in COVID-19. Repertoires were generated with immunoSEQ multiplex PCR, while TCRdb's copy carries only in-frame clones and drops some. The repertoire holds approximately 21,000 clones, with approximately 73% as singletons. Sequenced material: peripheral blood. These TCRs come from a human donor in a cohort sampled during active or convalescent COVID-19. CDR3s leave out the opening cysteine and the closing phenylalanine or tryptophan. The order of the fields is CDR3 protein, clone size, J gene, D gene, V gene. A D gene is named only where the DNA matches it firmly. Not all rows give a size; the values are once, few, many and, for expanded clones, a class.

CDR3aa: ASLGRDRGSYEQY; abundance: NA; j_gene: TRBJ2-7; d_gene: NA; v_gene: TRBV6-5
CDR3aa: AISEGGAYSPLH; abundance: NA; j_gene: TRBJ1-6; d_gene: TRBD1; v_gene: TRBV10-3
CDR3aa: ASRAGYNEQF; abundance: NA; j_gene: TRBJ2-1; d_gene: NA; v_gene: TRBV12-3/TRBV12-4
CDR3aa: ASSPRRALGNTIY; abundance: NA; j_gene: TRBJ1-3; d_gene: NA; v_gene: TRBV27
CDR3aa: ASRGTGEVQPQH; abundance: NA; j_gene: TRBJ1-5; d_gene: TRBD1; v_gene: TRBV6-5
CDR3aa: VRSLGGLTYKGAGELF; abundance: NA; j_gene: TRBJ2-2; d_gene: NA; v_gene: TRBV7-5
CDR3aa: ASSYHSGELF; abundance: NA; j_gene: TRBJ2-2; d_gene: NA; v_gene: TRBV2
CDR3aa: ASSYEIRGGSSPLH; abundance: NA; j_gene: TRBJ1-6; d_gene: NA; v_gene: TRBV6-6
CDR3aa: ASGTSGTDTQY; abundance: NA; j_gene: TRBJ2-3; d_gene: TRBD2; v_gene: TRBV2
CDR3aa: ASTLPGGRGYGYT; abundance: NA; j_gene: TRBJ1-2; d_gene: NA; v_gene: TRBV6-5
CDR3aa: SAWSMGDTQY; abundance: NA; j_gene: TRBJ2-3; d_gene: NA; v_gene: TRBV29-1
CDR3aa: ATSLAGADSISTDTQY; abundance: few; j_gene: TRBJ2-3; d_gene: TRBD2; v_gene: TRBV24-1
CDR3aa: ASSYPTGQNTEAF; abundance: NA; j_gene: TRBJ1-1; d_gene: TRBD1; v_gene: TRBV6-6
CDR3aa: ASSVGGLNIQY; abundance: NA; j_gene: TRBJ2-4; d_gene: NA; v_gene: TRBV9
CDR3aa: ASNFLTGSNTDTQY; abundance: NA; j_gene: TRBJ2-3; d_gene: NA; v_gene: TRBV5-1
CDR3aa: ASSRVGGAKDTQY; abundance: NA; j_gene: TRBJ2-3; d_gene: NA; v_gene: TRBV6-5
CDR3aa: ARVVGQRQETQY; abundance: NA; j_gene: TRBJ2-5; d_gene: NA; v_gene: TRBV27
CDR3aa: ASSSKDRRETQY; abundance: NA; j_gene: TRBJ2-5; d_gene: NA; v_gene: TRBV7-7
CDR3aa: ASSDSTGSSTEAF; abundance: NA; j_gene: TRBJ1-1; d_gene: TRBD1; v_gene: TRBV18
CDR3aa: ASRPGQVLFGNTIY; abundance: NA; j_gene: TRBJ1-3; d_gene: TRBD1; v_gene: TRBV5-1
CDR3aa: ASSLGSDKSSEQY; abundance: NA; j_gene: TRBJ2-7; d_gene: NA; v_gene: TRBV7-7
CDR3aa: ASTLTGHSNQPQH; abundance: few; j_gene: TRBJ1-5; d_gene: NA; v_gene: TRBV2
CDR3aa: ASSPLGGEQF; abundance: NA; j_gene: TRBJ2-1; d_gene: NA; v_gene: TRBV4-1
CDR3aa: ASSIFGGTYEQY; abundance: once; j_gene: TRBJ2-7; d_gene: NA; v_gene: TRBV19
CDR3aa: ASRSGRGAEDTQY; abundance: NA; j_gene: TRBJ2-3; d_gene: NA; v_gene: TRBV12-2
CDR3aa: ASSLIGARSPLH; abundance: few; j_gene: TRBJ1-6; d_gene: NA; v_gene: TRBV5-4
CDR3aa: AWSVEEYTEAF; abundance: NA; j_gene: TRBJ1-1; d_gene: NA; v_gene: TRBV30
CDR3aa: ASSVSTRFSSGNTIY; abundance: NA; j_gene: TRBJ1-3; d_gene: NA; v_gene: TRBV9
CDR3aa: ASSFEGRVKLF; abundance: NA; j_gene: TRBJ1-4; d_gene: NA; v_gene: TRBV18
CDR3aa: ASSQYAGPSHYT; abundance: NA; j_gene: TRBJ1-2; d_gene: NA; v_gene: TRBV3-1/TRBV3-2
CDR3aa: SARRQSGG; abundance: NA; j_gene: TRBJ1-6; d_gene: NA; v_gene: TRBV20-1
CDR3aa: ASSLRTGSYEQY; abundance: NA; j_gene: TRBJ2-7; d_gene: TRBD1; v_gene: TRBV19
CDR3aa: ASSTGQGSFSPLH; abundance: NA; j_gene: TRBJ1-6; d_gene: TRBD1; v_gene: TRBV7-9
CDR3aa: ASGSTYNEQF; abundance: NA; j_gene: TRBJ2-1; d_gene: NA; v_gene: TRBV9
CDR3aa: ASSLIGARETQY; abundance: NA; j_gene: TRBJ2-5; d_gene: NA; v_gene: TRBV7-2
CDR3aa: ASSPGTGNTDTQY; abundance: once; j_gene: TRBJ2-3; d_gene: TRBD1; v_gene: TRBV6-2/TRBV6-3
CDR3aa: ASSLFGTSGRDEQY; abundance: once; j_gene: TRBJ2-7; d_gene: TRBD2; v_gene: TRBV5-1
CDR3aa: ASSPRQGSSYEQY; abundance: NA; j_gene: TRBJ2-7; d_gene: TRBD1; v_gene: TRBV5-1
CDR3aa: SVQTGGDGYT; abundance: NA; j_gene: TRBJ1-2; d_gene: TRBD1; v_gene: TRBV29-1
CDR3aa: ASSYRAGGAYEQY; abundance: NA; j_gene: TRBJ2-7; d_gene: TRBD2; v_gene: TRBV6-2/TRBV6-3
CDR3aa: ASSLGLEGGTEAF; abundance: NA; j_gene: TRBJ1-1; d_gene: NA; v_gene: TRBV7-9
CDR3aa: ASSPLGANLQETQY; abundance: NA; j_gene: TRBJ2-5; d_gene: NA; v_gene: TRBV7-6
CDR3aa: ASSLKDTYEQY; abundance: NA; j_gene: TRBJ2-7; d_gene: NA; v_gene: TRBV5-1
CDR3aa: ASTDQGLSEAF; abundance: large; j_gene: TRBJ1-1; d_gene: NA; v_gene: TRBV6-5
CDR3aa: ASSLGLAGGGYEQY; abundance: NA; j_gene: TRBJ2-7; d_gene: TRBD2; v_gene: TRBV5-1
CDR3aa: ASSLGNRGRGYT; abundance: NA; j_gene: TRBJ1-2; d_gene: TRBD1; v_gene: TRBV28
CDR3aa: ATSDINSNYGYT; abundance: NA; j_gene: TRBJ1-2; d_gene: NA; v_gene: TRBV24-1
CDR3aa: ASSFISLGRSNEQF; abundance: NA; j_gene: TRBJ2-1; d_gene: NA; v_gene: TRBV7-2
CDR3aa: AIKFASGSPYEQY; abundance: few; j_gene: TRBJ2-7; d_gene: TRBD2; v_gene: TRBV10-3
CDR3aa: ASSFTGTSGRAWYPQY; abundance: few; j_gene: TRBJ2-5; d_gene: TRBD2; v_gene: TRBV7-2
CDR3aa: ASSSSRAADTQY; abundance: NA; j_gene: TRBJ2-3; d_gene: NA; v_gene: TRBV7-2
CDR3aa: ASSLSLGGRAF; abundance: NA; j_gene: TRBJ1-1; d_gene: NA; v_gene: TRBV28
CDR3aa: ASSLGTEYNSPLH; abundance: once; j_gene: TRBJ1-6; d_gene: NA; v_gene: TRBV11-2
CDR3aa: ASSLDKGQNGYT; abundance: once; j_gene: TRBJ1-2; d_gene: NA; v_gene: TRBV11-3